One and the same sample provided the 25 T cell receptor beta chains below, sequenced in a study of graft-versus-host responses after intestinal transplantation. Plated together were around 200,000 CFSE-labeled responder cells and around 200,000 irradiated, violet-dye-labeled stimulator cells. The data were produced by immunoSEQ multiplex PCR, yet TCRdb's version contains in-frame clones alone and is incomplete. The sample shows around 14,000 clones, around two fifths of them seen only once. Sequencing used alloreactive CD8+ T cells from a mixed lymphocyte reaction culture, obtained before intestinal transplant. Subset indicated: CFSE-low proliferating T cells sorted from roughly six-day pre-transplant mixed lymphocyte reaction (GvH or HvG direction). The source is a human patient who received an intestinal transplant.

The chain's CDR3 is CASSMTGGSYEQYF. In DNA form, the CDR3 reads TGTGCCAGTAGTATGACAGGGGGTTCCTACGAGCAGTACTTC. The J gene is TRBJ2-7, the V gene TRBV19; 9 bases line up with TRBD1. V shed 3 bases and J 1 base; nucleotides not matched to a gene: 1. This CDR3 is 14 amino acids long. Germline V gene data show CDR1 as LNHDA and CDR2 as SQIVND (reference sequence). Using reference TRBV19 and TRBJ2-7 for the parts outside the CDR3, the full variable domain is DGGITQSPKYLFRKEGQNVTLSCEQNLNHDAMYWYRQDPGQGLRLIYYSQIVNDFQKGDIAEGYSVSREKKESFPLTVTSAQKNPTAFYLCASSMTGGSYEQYFGPGTRLTVT.

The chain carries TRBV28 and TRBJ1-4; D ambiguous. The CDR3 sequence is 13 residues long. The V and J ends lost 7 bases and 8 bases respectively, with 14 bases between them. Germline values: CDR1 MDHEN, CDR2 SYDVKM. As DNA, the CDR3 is TGTGCCAGCACTCGAGGTGGAAGGGAAAAACTGTTTTTT. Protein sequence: CASTRGGREKLFF.

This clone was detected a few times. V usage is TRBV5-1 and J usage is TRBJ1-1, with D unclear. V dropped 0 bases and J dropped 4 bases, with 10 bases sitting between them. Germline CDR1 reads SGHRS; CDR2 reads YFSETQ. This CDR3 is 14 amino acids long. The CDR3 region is CASSLVGGGTEAFF. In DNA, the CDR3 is TGCGCCAGCAGCTTGGTGGGAGGTGGCACTGAAGCTTTCTTT.

CDR3 nucleotides: TGCGCCAGCAGCCATTCGAGCTCCTACGAGCAGTACTTC. It translates to CASSHSSSYEQYF. V usage is TRBV4-1 and J usage is TRBJ2-7; unclear D gene. Germline loops: CDR1 MGHRA, CDR2 YSYEKL. Trimming pared 3 bases from V and 0 bases from J, leaving 6 bases between. The CDR3 sequence is 13 residues long.

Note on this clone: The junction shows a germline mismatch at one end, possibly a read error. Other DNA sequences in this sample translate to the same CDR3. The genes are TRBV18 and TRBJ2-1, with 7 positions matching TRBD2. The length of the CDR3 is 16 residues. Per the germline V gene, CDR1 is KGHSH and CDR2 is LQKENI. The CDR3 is CASSPISGVYYNEQFF. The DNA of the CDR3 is TGTGCTAGCTCACCAATCAGCGGGGTTTACTACAATGAGCAGTTCTTC.

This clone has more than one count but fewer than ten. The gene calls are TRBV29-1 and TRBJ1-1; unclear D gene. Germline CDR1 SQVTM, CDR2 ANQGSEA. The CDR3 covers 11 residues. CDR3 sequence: CAGVEATEAFF. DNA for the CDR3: TGCGCCGGGGTAGAGGCCACTGAAGCTTTCTTT. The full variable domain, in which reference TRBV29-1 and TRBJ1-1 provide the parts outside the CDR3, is SAVISQKPSRDICQRGTSLTIQCQVDSQVTMMFWYRQQPGQSLTLIATANQGSEATYESGFVIDKFPISRPNLTFSTLTVSNMSPEDSSIYLCAGVEATEAFFGQGTRLTVV.

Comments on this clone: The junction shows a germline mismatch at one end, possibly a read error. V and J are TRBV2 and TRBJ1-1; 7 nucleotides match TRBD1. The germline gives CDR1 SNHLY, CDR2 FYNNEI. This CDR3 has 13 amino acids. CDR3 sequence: CASTPTGNPEAFF. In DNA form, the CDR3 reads TGTGCCAGCACCCCGACAGGGAACCCTGAAGCTTTCTTT.

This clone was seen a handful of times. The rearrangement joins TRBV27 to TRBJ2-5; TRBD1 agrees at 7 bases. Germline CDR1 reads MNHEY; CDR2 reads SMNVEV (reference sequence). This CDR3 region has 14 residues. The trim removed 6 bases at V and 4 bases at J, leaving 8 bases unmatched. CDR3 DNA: TGTGCCAGCAGGGGGCTCAGGGGGAGAGAGACCCAGTACTTC. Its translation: CASRGLRGRETQYF.

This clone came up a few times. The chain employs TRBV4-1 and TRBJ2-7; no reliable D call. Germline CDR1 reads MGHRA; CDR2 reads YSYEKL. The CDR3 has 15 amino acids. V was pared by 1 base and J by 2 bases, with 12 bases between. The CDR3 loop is CASSQVQTVTYEQYF. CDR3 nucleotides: TGCGCCAGCAGCCAAGTACAGACCGTTACCTACGAGCAGTACTTC.

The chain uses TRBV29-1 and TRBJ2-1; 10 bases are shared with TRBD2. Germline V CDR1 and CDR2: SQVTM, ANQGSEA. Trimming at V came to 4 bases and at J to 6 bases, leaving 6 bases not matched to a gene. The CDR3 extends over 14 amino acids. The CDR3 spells CSVGLAGAINEQFF. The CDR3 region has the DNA TGCAGCGTTGGTCTAGCGGGAGCGATCAATGAGCAGTTCTTC.

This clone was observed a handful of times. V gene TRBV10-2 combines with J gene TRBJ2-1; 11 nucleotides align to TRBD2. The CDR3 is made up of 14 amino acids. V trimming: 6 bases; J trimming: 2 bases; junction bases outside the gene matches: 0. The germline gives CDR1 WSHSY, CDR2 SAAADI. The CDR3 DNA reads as TGCGCCAGCAGACTAGCGGGGGCCTACAATGAGCAGTTCTTC. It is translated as CASRLAGAYNEQFF.

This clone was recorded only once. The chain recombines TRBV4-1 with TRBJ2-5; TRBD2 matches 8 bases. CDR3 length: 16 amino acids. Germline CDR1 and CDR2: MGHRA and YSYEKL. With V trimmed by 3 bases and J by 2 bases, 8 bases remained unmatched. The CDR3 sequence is CASSQSGSLLQETQYF. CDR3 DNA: TGCGCCAGCAGCCAGAGCGGGAGCCTTCTACAAGAGACCCAGTACTTC.

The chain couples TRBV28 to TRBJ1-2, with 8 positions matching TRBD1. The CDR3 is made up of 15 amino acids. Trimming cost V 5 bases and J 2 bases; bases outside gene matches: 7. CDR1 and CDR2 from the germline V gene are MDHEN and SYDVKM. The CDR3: CASSLTGQGNYGYTF. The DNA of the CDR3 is TGTGCCAGCAGTCTAACAGGACAGGGCAACTATGGCTACACCTTC.

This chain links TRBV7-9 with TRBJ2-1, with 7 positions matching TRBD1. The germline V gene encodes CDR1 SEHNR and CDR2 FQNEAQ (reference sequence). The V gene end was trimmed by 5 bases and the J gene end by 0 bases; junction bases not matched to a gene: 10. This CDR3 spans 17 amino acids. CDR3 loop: CASSPRQGFSSYNEQFF. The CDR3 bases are TGTGCCAGCAGCCCGAGACAGGGCTTCTCCTCCTACAATGAGCAGTTCTTC.

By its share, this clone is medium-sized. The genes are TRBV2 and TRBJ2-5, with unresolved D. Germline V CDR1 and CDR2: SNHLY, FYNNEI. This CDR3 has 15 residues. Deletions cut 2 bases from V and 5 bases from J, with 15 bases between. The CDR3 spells CASSELGDPRETQYF. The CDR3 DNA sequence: TGTGCCAGCAGTGAACTGGGCGACCCAAGGGAGACCCAGTACTTC.

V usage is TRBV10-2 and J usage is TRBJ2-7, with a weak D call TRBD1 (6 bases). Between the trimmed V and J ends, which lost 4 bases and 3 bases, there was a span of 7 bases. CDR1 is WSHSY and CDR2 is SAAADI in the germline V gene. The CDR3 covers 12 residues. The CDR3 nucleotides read TGCGCCAGCAGTGTAGGGGGCTACGAGCAGTACTTC. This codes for CASSVGGYEQYF.

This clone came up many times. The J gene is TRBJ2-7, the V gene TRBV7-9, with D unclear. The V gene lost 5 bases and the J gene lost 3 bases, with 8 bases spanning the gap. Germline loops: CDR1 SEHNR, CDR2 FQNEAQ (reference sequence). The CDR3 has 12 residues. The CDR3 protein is CASSVDGYEQYF. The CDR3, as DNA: TGTGCCAGCAGCGTAGACGGCTACGAGCAGTACTTC.

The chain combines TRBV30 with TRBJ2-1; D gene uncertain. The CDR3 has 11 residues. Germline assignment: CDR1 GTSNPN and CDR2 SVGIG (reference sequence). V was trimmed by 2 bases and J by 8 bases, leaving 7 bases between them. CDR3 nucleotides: TGTGCCTGGAGTCCTCTCTATGAGCAGTTCTTC. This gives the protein CAWSPLYEQFF.

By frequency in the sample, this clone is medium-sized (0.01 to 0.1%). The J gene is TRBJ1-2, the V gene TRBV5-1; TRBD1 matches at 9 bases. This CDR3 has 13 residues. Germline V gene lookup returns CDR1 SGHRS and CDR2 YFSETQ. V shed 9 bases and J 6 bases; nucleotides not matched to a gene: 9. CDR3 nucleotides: TGCGCCACCCCCACGGACAGGGGAAATGGCTACACCTTC. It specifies CATPTDRGNGYTF.

CDR3 sequence (DNA): TGTGCCAGCAGCGCGTATGGAGGGTGGGAGACCCAGTACTTC. This encodes CASSAYGGWETQYF. The chain is built from TRBV7-2 and TRBJ2-5; tentatively, D is TRBD2 (6 bases). Germline V CDR1 and CDR2: SGHTA, FQGNSA. V lost 5 bases and J 5 bases, leaving 15 bases between the germline ends. The CDR3 contains 14 residues.

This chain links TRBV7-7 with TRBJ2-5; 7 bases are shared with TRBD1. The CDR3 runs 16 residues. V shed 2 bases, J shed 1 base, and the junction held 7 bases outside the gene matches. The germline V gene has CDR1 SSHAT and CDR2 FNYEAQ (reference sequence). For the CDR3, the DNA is TGTGCCAGCAGCTTAAGCCAGGCAGGGGGCCAAGAGACCCAGTACTTC. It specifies CASSLSQAGGQETQYF.

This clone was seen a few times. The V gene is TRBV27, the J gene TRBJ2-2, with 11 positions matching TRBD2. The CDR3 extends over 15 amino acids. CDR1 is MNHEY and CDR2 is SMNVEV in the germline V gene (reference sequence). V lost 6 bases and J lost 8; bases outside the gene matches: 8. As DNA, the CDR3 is TGTGCCAGCAGCCACGGGACTAGCGGTCGGGGGGAGCTGTTTTTT. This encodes CASSHGTSGRGELFF.

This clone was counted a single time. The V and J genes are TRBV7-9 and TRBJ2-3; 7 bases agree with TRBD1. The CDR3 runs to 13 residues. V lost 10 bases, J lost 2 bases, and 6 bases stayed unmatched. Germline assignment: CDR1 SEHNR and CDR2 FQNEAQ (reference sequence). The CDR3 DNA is TGTGCCACTAGGGACAGACCCACAGATACGCAGTATTTT. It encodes CATRDRPTDTQYF.

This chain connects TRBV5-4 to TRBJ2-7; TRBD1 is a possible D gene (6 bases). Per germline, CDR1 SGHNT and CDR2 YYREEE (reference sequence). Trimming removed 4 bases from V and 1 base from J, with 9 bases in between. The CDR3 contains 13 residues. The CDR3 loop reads CASSEDSSYEQYF. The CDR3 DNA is TGTGCCAGCAGCGAGGACAGTTCCTACGAGCAGTACTTC.

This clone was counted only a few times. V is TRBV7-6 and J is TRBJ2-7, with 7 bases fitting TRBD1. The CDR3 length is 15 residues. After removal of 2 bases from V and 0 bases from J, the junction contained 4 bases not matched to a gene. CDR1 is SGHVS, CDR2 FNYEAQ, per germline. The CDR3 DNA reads TGTGCCAGCAGCTTATATACAGGGGACTCCTACGAGCAGTACTTC. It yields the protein CASSLYTGDSYEQYF.